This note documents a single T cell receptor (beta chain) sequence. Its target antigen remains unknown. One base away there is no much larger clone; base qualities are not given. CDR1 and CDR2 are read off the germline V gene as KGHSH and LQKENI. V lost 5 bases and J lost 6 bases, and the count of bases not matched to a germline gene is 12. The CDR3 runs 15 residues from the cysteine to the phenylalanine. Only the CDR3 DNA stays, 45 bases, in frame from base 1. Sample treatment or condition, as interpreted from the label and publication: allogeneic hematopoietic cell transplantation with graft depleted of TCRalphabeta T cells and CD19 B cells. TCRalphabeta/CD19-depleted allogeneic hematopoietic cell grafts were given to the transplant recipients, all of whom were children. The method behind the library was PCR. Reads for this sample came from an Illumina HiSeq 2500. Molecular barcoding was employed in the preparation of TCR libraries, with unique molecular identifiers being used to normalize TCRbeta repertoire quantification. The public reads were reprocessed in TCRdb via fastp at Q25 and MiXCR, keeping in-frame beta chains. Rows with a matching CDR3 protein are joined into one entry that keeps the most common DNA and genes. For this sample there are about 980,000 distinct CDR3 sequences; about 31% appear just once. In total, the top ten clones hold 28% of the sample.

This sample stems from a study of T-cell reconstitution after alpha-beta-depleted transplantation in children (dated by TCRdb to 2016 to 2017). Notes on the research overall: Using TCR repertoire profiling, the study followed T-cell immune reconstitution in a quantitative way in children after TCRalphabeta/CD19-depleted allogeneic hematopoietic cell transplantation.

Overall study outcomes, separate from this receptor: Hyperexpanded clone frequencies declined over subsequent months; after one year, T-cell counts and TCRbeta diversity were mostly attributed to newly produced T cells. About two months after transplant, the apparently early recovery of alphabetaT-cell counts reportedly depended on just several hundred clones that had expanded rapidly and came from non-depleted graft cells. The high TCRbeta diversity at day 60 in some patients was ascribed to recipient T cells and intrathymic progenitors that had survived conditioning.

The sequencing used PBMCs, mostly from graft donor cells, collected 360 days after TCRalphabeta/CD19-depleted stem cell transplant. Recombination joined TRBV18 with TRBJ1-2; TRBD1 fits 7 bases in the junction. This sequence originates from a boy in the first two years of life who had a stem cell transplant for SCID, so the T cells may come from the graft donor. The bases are TGTGCCAGCTCATCCCGGACAGGCAAGACCGATGGCTACACCTTC. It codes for CASSSRTGKTDGYTF.